These 32 T cell receptor beta chains originate from one sample sequenced in a study of T cells in Graves' hyperthyroidism and ophthalmopathy. It was RNA transcripts that yielded the amplified TCR beta CDR3 regions. Carried out on the TCR CDR3, a first-round RT-PCR used the HTBI primer set. Each CDR3 protein gets one entry after TCRdb re-called the multiplex PCR reads with MiXCR. This table has some 340,000 distinct CDR3 sequences, approximately 15% appearing once. Sample: blood. The receptors derive from a woman in her forties with Graves' ophthalmopathy.

This clonotype was seen many times. V gene TRBV27 combines with J gene TRBJ2-7; either TRBD1 or TRBD2 may fit D (5 bases each). The CDR3 contains 15 residues. V lost 2 bases to trimming and J lost 1 base, with 12 bases between them. CDR1 MNHEY and CDR2 SMNVEV come from the germline V gene (reference sequence). The CDR3 nucleotides are TGTGCCAGCAGTTTAGTGAGGGGCGGATCCTACGAGCAGTACTTC. This encodes CASSLVRGGSYEQYF.

CDR3 sequence: CASSLANLAGAKETQYF. CDR3 sequence (DNA): TGCGCCAGCAGCTTGGCCAATCTAGCGGGAGCAAAAGAGACCCAGTACTTC. V gene TRBV5-1 combines with J gene TRBJ2-5; 10 bases fit TRBD2. Germline CDR1 SGHRS, CDR2 YFSETQ. The CDR3 sequence is 17 residues long. The V gene end was trimmed by 0 bases and the J gene end by 3 bases; junction bases not matched to a gene: 8.

On this clonotype itself: Compared with germline, one end of the junction differs, possibly owing to a read error. The V call is TRBV5-1, the J call TRBJ2-2; D gene unclear. Germline CDR1 reads SGHRS; CDR2 reads YFSETQ. There are 12 residues in the CDR3. The DNA for the CDR3 is TGCGCCAGGAGCTTTGGCACCGGGGAGCTGTTTTTT. The encoded protein is CARSFGTGELFF. Full variable domain (outside the CDR3, taken from reference TRBV5-1 and TRBJ2-2): KAGVTQTPRYLIKTRGQQVTLSCSPISGHRSVSWYQQTPGQGLQFLFEYFSETQRNKGNFPGRFSGRQFSNSRSEMNVSTLELGDSALYLCARSFGTGELFFGEGSRLTVL.

The table lists this clonotype with many counts. The J gene is TRBJ1-2, the V gene TRBV3-1, with D uncertain. The CDR3 has 12 residues. CDR1 LGHDT and CDR2 YNNKEL come from the germline V gene (reference sequence). V shed 0 bases and J shed 3 bases, with 2 bases lying between them. CDR3 loop: CASSQDDYGYTF. CDR3 DNA sequence: TGTGCCAGCAGCCAAGATGACTATGGCTACACCTTC.

This chain connects TRBV20-1 to TRBJ1-6, with D perhaps matching TRBD1 (6 bases). V lost 5 bases to trimming and J lost 7 bases, with 24 bases between them. The CDR3 spans 17 residues. The germline CDR1 and CDR2 sequences are DFQATT and SNEGSKA (reference sequence). This chain's CDR3 is CSAENRDTRSSNSPLHF. The CDR3 nucleotides read TGCAGTGCTGAGAACCGGGACACCCGTTCGAGCAATTCACCCCTCCACTTT.

At least ten counts were recorded for this clonotype. The chain carries TRBV6-5 and TRBJ1-1, with 8 positions matching TRBD1. The CDR3 sequence is 14 residues long. Germline V lookup: CDR1 MNHEY, CDR2 SVGAGI. V was pared by 2 bases and J by 4 bases, with 3 bases of the junction left unmatched. Here the CDR3 DNA reads TGTGCCAGCAGTTACGACAGGGGTATCACTGAAGCTTTCTTT. Translated: CASSYDRGITEAFF.

This clonotype was counted only a few times. The chain couples TRBV9 to TRBJ2-3; D remains ambiguous. V dropped 4 bases and J dropped 2 bases, with 8 bases sitting between them. Germline CDR1 and CDR2: SGDLS and YYNGEE. This CDR3 comprises 13 residues. CDR3 bases: TGTGCCAGCAGCAGAAGTTACACAGATACGCAGTATTTT. The encoded protein is CASSRSYTDTQYF.

At least ten counts were recorded for this clonotype. V and J are TRBV20-1 and TRBJ2-1; 9 bases align to TRBD2. The V gene's germline CDR1 is DFQATT and CDR2 SNEGSKA (reference sequence). Trimming removed 3 bases from V and 8 bases from J; junction bases left unmatched: 8. The CDR3 loop spans 14 amino acids. The chain's CDR3 is CSASIAGDLDEQFF. CDR3 bases: TGCAGTGCTAGTATAGCGGGAGATCTGGATGAGCAGTTCTTC.

This clonotype was counted only a few times. The chain joins TRBV7-9 to TRBJ1-2; D may be TRBD1 (5 bases). Germline CDR1 and CDR2: SEHNR and FQNEAQ (reference sequence). CDR3 size: 14 residues. V was pared by 6 bases and J by 4 bases, with 15 bases between. CDR3 loop: CASRTGTELYGYTF. CDR3 in DNA: TGTGCCAGCAGGACCGGGACGGAACTCTATGGCTACACCTTC.

This clonotype was observed many times. DNA of the CDR3: TGCAGTGCTAGTTTGTTGAGACGGACTACTAGCACAGATACGCAGTATTTT. Protein product: CSASLLRRTTSTDTQYF. The chain has TRBV20-1 and TRBJ2-3, with D perhaps matching TRBD2 (6 bases). Per the germline V gene, CDR1 is DFQATT and CDR2 is SNEGSKA (reference sequence). This CDR3 has 17 amino acids. V shed 3 bases and J shed 0 bases, with 19 bases lying between them.

There are a few counts of this clonotype. The genes are TRBV5-5 and TRBJ1-5, with D unresolved. This CDR3 region has 13 residues. CDR1 is SGHKS and CDR2 is YYEKEE in the germline V gene (reference sequence). V dropped 0 bases and J dropped 9 bases, with 10 bases sitting between them. The CDR3 nucleotides are TGTGCCAGCAGCTTGGAAGTAGGAGGGCCCCAGCATTTT. As protein: CASSLEVGGPQHF.

This clonotype showed up many times. The gene calls are TRBV6-1 and TRBJ2-1; D is uncertain. With 4 bases removed from V and 5 bases from J, the gap between germline ends came to 12 bases. Per the germline V gene, CDR1 is MNHNS and CDR2 is SASEGT. CDR3 length equals 14 residues. Written as DNA, the CDR3 is TGTGCCAGCAGTGTCCCCCGGTGGAACAATGAGCAGTTCTTC. Its protein product is CASSVPRWNNEQFF.

This clonotype came up a few times. The chain uses TRBV10-2 and TRBJ2-3; maybe TRBD2 (5 bases). Germline V CDR1 and CDR2: WSHSY, SAAADI. CDR3 size: 13 residues. Trimming took off 4 bases at V and 4 bases at J, with 9 bases between the two ends. This CDR3 reads CASSVGLPDTQYF. CDR3 sequence (DNA): TGCGCCAGCAGTGTCGGACTTCCAGATACGCAGTATTTT.

The V gene is TRBV6-1, the J gene TRBJ2-2; TRBD2 matches 13 bases. The CDR3 runs to 15 residues. Looked up from germline, CDR1 is MNHNS and CDR2 is SASEGT. V shed 6 bases, J shed 8 bases, and the junction held 6 bases outside the gene matches. CDR3 residues: CASSYGLAGAGELFF. CDR3 DNA: TGTGCCAGCAGCTACGGACTAGCGGGAGCTGGGGAGCTGTTTTTT.

This clonotype was counted ten times or more. This sequence joins TRBV11-2 and TRBJ2-3; weak D call: TRBD1 (6 bases). CDR3 length: 16 residues. Germline lookup yields CDR1 SGHAT and CDR2 FQNNGV. Trimming pared 1 base from V and 5 bases from J, leaving 16 bases between. The CDR3 nucleotides are TGTGCCAGCAGCTTAGTGCTGGGGGCAGTCATAGATACGCAGTATTTT. Protein sequence: CASSLVLGAVIDTQYF.

This clonotype was observed many times. The chain recombines TRBV28 with TRBJ2-7, with TRBD1 as a possible D gene (6 bases). Trimming shortened V by 6 bases and J by 6 bases, and 21 bases separated the two germline ends. CDR3 length: 15 residues. In germline, CDR1 is MDHEN, CDR2 SYDVKM. The CDR3 region has the DNA TGTGCCAGCAGGAGATCCAGGGGAGTTGGTGGCGAGCAGTACTTC. It translates to CASRRSRGVGGEQYF.

This clonotype was found a few times. This chain uses TRBV18 with TRBJ2-3; the D is unclear. The CDR3 runs 13 residues. CDR1 is KGHSH, CDR2 LQKENI, per germline. The V and J ends lost 6 bases and 3 bases respectively, with 10 bases between them. CDR3 nucleotide sequence: TGTGCCAGCTCGCCCGTGTTTACAGATACGCAGTATTTT. This sequence encodes CASSPVFTDTQYF.

This clonotype came up many times. V gene TRBV10-3 combines with J gene TRBJ1-2, with D possibly being TRBD1 (5 bases). The length of the CDR3 is 15 residues. In germline, CDR1 is ENHRY, CDR2 SYGVKD. The V gene lost 7 bases and the J gene lost 4 bases, with 19 bases spanning the gap. CDR3 loop: CAINPGDSYFYGYTF. As DNA, the CDR3 is TGTGCCATCAACCCTGGAGACAGTTACTTCTATGGCTACACCTTC.

As regards this clonotype: A much larger clone is a single base away; this may be a read error. The rearrangement uses TRBV19 and TRBJ1-5; D may be TRBD1 (5 bases). This CDR3 has 16 residues. Germline V gives CDR1 LNHDA, CDR2 SQIVND (reference sequence). The V and J ends lost 7 bases and 4 bases respectively, with 20 bases between them. This chain's CDR3 is CASNDPGPGINQPQHF. Here the CDR3 DNA reads TGTGCCAGTAACGACCCGGGACCGGGGATTAATCAGCCCCAGCATTTT.

V is TRBV27 and J is TRBJ1-6, with D possibly being TRBD1 (6 bases). The V end was cut by 5 bases, the J end by 8 bases, with 10 bases between. CDR1 and CDR2 (germline): MNHEY, SMNVEV (reference sequence). The CDR3 extends over 13 amino acids. This CDR3 is CASSIRGDSPLHF. For the CDR3, the DNA is TGTGCCAGCAGTATTAGGGGGGATTCACCCCTCCACTTT.

This clonotype was picked up a small number of times. The chain has TRBV7-9 and TRBJ1-5; D call uncertain. CDR3 length: 15 residues. CDR1 and CDR2 from the germline V gene are SEHNR and FQNEAQ (reference sequence). Trimming left V 1 base short and J 3 bases short, with 10 bases between. The chain's CDR3 is CASSLDAGYNQPQHF. The CDR3 bases are TGTGCCAGCAGCTTAGATGCGGGGTACAATCAGCCCCAGCATTTT.

There are many counts of this clonotype. Here the CDR3 reads CASRISYEQYF. CDR3 DNA sequence: TGTGCCAGCAGAATTTCCTACGAGCAGTACTTC. The rearrangement joins TRBV6-2 or TRBV6-3 to TRBJ2-7; D not certain. Germline V gene sequence: CDR1 MNHEY, CDR2 SVGEGT. This CDR3 is built from 11 residues. The germline V and J ends were trimmed by 6 bases and 1 base, with 4 bases remaining between them.

The rearrangement uses TRBV6-1 and TRBJ1-2, with 10 bases lining up with TRBD1. Germline V CDR1 and CDR2: MNHNS, SASEGT. The trim removed 5 bases at V and 2 bases at J, leaving 8 bases unmatched. The CDR3 is 16 residues long. CDR3 in amino acids: CASSSGQGFSNYGYTF. CDR3 coding DNA: TGTGCCAGCAGTTCGGGACAGGGGTTTTCGAACTATGGCTACACCTTC.

This clonotype was counted ten times or more. V gene TRBV6-5 combines with J gene TRBJ1-1; TRBD1 aligns across 7 bases. The germline V gene encodes CDR1 MNHEY and CDR2 SVGAGI. The junction had 5 bases not matched to a gene; V was cut back by 0 bases and J by 7 bases. The CDR3 contains 14 residues. The chain's CDR3 is CASSYSPGGNEAFF. Written as DNA, the CDR3 is TGTGCCAGCAGTTACTCGCCAGGGGGAAATGAAGCTTTCTTT.

Turning to this clonotype: A read error may be the cause here, since a much bigger clone is one base away. This chain links TRBV10-3 with TRBJ2-7; tentative D call: TRBD1 (7 bases). V was shortened by 6 bases and J by 0 bases, with 9 bases between the two germline ends. The length of the CDR3 is 13 residues. Germline lookup yields CDR1 ENHRY and CDR2 SYGVKD. CDR3 in amino acids: CAIRRDSSYEQYF. Here the CDR3 DNA reads TGTGCCATCAGGCGGGACAGCTCCTACGAGCAGTACTTC.

This clonotype was seen at least ten times. V and J are TRBV2 and TRBJ1-5; D gene ambiguous. CDR1 and CDR2 from the germline V gene are SNHLY and FYNNEI. The CDR3 runs 15 residues. Trimming shortened V by 4 bases and J by 1 base, and 11 bases separated the two germline ends. CDR3 amino acids: CASSGRTESNQPQHF. The CDR3 DNA reads TGTGCCAGCAGTGGGCGGACGGAAAGCAATCAGCCCCAGCATTTT.

The chain combines TRBV6-1 with TRBJ2-5; possible D gene TRBD2, 6 bases. The CDR3 spans 14 residues. Germline V CDR1 and CDR2: MNHNS, SASEGT. The ends were cut back, 6 bases at V and 4 bases at J, with 15 bases in the middle. The CDR3 region is CASRGEWGGETQYF. The CDR3 DNA is TGTGCCAGCAGAGGCGAATGGGGAGGAGAGACCCAGTACTTC.

This clonotype has ten or more counts. The J gene is TRBJ1-1, the V gene TRBV7-9; perhaps TRBD1 as D (5 bases). V lost 2 bases to trimming and J lost 4 bases, with 11 bases between them. The CDR3 has 14 amino acids. In germline, CDR1 is SEHNR, CDR2 FQNEAQ (reference sequence). The DNA for the CDR3 is TGTGCCAGCAGCTTATATTCCGGGGGCACTGAAGCTTTCTTT. Protein sequence: CASSLYSGGTEAFF.

This clonotype was found many times. The rearrangement links TRBV6-1 to TRBJ1-1, with D perhaps matching TRBD1 (6 bases). Germline V gene data show CDR1 as MNHNS and CDR2 as SASEGT. The V end lost 8 bases, the J end lost 1 base, and 11 bases lay between the germline ends. CDR3 length equals 13 residues. The DNA for the CDR3 is TGTGCCAGCGCGGACAGACCGAACACTGAAGCTTTCTTT. Translation: CASADRPNTEAFF.

This clonotype was recorded at least ten times. The chain recombines TRBV20-1 with TRBJ2-7; D is possibly TRBD1 (6 bases). V was clipped by 6 bases and J by 0 bases, with 24 bases between them. Germline assignment: CDR1 DFQATT and CDR2 SNEGSKA (reference sequence). The CDR3 spans 17 residues. The CDR3 nucleotides read TGCAGTGCCAGATTAAACAAAGTACAGGGATCCTCCTACGAGCAGTACTTC. As protein: CSARLNKVQGSSYEQYF.

This sequence joins TRBV15 and TRBJ1-4; D remains ambiguous. The germline V and J ends were trimmed by 6 bases and 8 bases, with 13 bases remaining between them. Germline V CDR1 and CDR2: LNHNV, YYDKDF (reference sequence). The CDR3 has 13 residues. The CDR3: CATRLPPGEKLFF. The CDR3 region has the DNA TGTGCCACCAGGCTCCCCCCGGGGGAAAAACTGTTTTTT.

At least ten counts were recorded for this clonotype. This chain uses TRBV6-1 with TRBJ2-1; D call uncertain. This CDR3 spans 13 amino acids. Germline V gene sequence: CDR1 MNHNS, CDR2 SASEGT. V was trimmed by 5 bases and J by 2 bases, leaving 7 bases between them. The CDR3 loop is CASSIFTYNEQFF. In DNA, the CDR3 is TGTGCCAGCAGTATCTTTACCTACAATGAGCAGTTCTTC.